One TCR beta chain is described in this entry. Its antigen is unidentified. V shed 3 bases and J shed 0 bases, with 5 bases lying between them. This CDR3 has 14 amino acids. Germline CDR1 LGHNA, CDR2 YNFKEQ. The sample originates from a study of cytomegalovirus exposure and HLA in healthy donors. In the PCR, 60 Vbeta and 13 Jbeta primers were used. Assay used: immunoSEQ multiplex PCR; TCRdb lists only in-frame clones, some missing. Its clone listing holds about 65,000 clones. Study-wide points: Reported findings show TCR beta sequences accurately forecast HLA-A and HLA-B alleles in most subjects. A later analysis, which compared TCR beta chains of equal frequency, found the HLA-associated ones more clonally expanded. When analyzed later, a missense DCLRE1C variant was found to be linked to TCR beta V- and J-gene trimming. Fewer N-insertions than the roughly 630-donor mean were reportedly shown by an Asian-associated ancestry cluster in a later analysis.

The clonotype comes from a boy aged 5-17 years in good health and CMV-seronegative. This chain connects TRBV4-2 to TRBJ2-2; D is ambiguous. The sample was PBMCs. The CDR3 region has the DNA TGTGCCAGCAGCCATAGCACGAACACCGGGGAGCTGTTTTTT. Encoded protein: CASSHSTNTGELFF.